This TCR beta chain is from a study of T cell responses to AZD1222 COVID-19 vaccine. This clone occurred once. Its target is unknown. Assay: immunoSEQ multiplex PCR; the TCRdb copy retains only in-frame clones and omits some. The data show approximately 81,000 clones, approximately 83% seen once. V shed 1 base and J shed 4 bases, with 2 bases lying between them. The CDR3 length is 11 residues. The germline gives CDR1 SGHNT, CDR2 YYREEE (reference sequence). Study conclusions and caveats: Baseline seropositivity occurred in only a handful of AZD1222 recipients.

This TCR was recovered from an adult who received the AZD1222 COVID-19 vaccine. This specimen consisted of peripheral blood, obtained 28 days after the second AZD1222 dose. This sequence joins TRBV5-4 and TRBJ2-5; D remains ambiguous. The CDR3 nucleotides are TGTGCCAGCAGCTTGCGAGAGACCCAGTACTTC. Its protein is CASSLRETQYF.